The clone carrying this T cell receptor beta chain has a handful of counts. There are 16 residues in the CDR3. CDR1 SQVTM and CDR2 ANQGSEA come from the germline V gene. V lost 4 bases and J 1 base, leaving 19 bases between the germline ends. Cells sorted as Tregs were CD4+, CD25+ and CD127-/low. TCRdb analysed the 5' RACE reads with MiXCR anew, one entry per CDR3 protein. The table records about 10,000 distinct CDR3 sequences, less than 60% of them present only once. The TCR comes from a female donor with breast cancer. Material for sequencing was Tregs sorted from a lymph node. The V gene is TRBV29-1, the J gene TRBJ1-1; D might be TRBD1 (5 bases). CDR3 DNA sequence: TGCAGCGTTGCCCCAAAACCACAGGCCAAGAACACTGAAGCTTTCTTT. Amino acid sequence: CSVAPKPQAKNTEAFF.